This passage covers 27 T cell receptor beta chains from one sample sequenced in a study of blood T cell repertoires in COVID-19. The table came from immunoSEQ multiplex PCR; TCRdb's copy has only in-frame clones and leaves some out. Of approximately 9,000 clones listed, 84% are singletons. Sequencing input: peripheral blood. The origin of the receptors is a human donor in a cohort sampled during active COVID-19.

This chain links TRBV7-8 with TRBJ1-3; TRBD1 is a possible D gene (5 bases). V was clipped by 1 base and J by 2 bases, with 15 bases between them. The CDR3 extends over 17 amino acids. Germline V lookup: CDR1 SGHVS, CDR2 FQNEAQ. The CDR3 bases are TGTGCCAGCAGCTTAGTTCGTGAGGGACTCCCTGGAAACACCATATATTTT. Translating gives CASSLVREGLPGNTIYF.

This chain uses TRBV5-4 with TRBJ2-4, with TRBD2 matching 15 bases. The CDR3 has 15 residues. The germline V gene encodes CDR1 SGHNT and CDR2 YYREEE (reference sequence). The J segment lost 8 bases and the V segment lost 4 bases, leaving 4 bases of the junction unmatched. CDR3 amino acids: CASSPGTSGGYIQYF. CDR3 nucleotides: TGTGCCAGCAGCCCCGGGACTAGCGGGGGGTACATTCAGTACTTC.

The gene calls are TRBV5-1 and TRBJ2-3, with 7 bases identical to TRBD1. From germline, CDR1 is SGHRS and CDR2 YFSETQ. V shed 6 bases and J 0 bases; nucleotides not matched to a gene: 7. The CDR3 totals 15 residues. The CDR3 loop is CASTGQASSTDTQYF. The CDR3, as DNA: TGCGCCAGCACCGGACAGGCCTCTAGCACAGATACGCAGTATTTT.

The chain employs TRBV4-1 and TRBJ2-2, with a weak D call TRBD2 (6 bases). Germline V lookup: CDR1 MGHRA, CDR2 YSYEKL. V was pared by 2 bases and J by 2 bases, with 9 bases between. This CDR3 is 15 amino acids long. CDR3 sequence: CASSQIAENTGELFF. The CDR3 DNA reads TGCGCCAGCAGCCAAATAGCGGAAAACACCGGGGAGCTGTTTTTT.

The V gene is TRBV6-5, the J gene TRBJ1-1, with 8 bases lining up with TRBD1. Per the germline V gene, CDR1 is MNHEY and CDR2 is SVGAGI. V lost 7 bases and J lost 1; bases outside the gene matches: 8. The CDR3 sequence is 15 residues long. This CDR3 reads CASKMTGTGNTEAFF. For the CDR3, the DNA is TGTGCCAGCAAGATGACCGGGACAGGGAACACTGAAGCTTTCTTT.

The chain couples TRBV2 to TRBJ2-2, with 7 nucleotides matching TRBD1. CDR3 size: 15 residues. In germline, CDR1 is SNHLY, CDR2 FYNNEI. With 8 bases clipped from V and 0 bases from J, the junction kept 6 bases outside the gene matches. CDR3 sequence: CASGSDRANTGELFF. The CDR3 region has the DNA TGTGCCAGCGGTAGTGACAGGGCGAACACCGGGGAGCTGTTTTTT.

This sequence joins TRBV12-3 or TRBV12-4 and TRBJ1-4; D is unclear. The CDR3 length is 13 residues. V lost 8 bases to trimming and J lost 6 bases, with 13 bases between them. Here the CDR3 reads CASGWGGDEKLFF. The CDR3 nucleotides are TGTGCCAGCGGCTGGGGAGGAGATGAAAAACTGTTTTTT.

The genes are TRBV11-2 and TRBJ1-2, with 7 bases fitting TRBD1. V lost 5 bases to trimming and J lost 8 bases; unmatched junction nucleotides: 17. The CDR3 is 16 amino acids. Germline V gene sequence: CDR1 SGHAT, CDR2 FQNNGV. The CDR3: CASSPITKTGSLGYTF. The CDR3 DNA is TGTGCCAGCAGCCCAATCACTAAGACAGGGTCTTTGGGCTACACCTTC.

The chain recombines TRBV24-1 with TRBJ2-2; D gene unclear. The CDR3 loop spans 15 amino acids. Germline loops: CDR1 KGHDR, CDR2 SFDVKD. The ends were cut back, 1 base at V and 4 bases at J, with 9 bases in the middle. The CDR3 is CATSDFIAGTGELFF. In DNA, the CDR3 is TGTGCCACCAGTGATTTCATCGCCGGCACCGGGGAGCTGTTTTTT.

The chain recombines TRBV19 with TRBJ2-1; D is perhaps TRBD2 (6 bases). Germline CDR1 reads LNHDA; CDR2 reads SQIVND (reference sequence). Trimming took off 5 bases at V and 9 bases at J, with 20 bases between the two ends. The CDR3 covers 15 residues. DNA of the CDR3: TGTGCCAGTAGTTGGGAGGCTATGGGGACTCCTGAGCAGTTCTTC. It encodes CASSWEAMGTPEQFF.

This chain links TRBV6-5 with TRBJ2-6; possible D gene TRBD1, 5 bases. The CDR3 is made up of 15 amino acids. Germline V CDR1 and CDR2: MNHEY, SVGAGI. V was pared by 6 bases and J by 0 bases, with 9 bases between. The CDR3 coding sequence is TGTGCCAGCAGCGGAGACAGCTCTGGGGCCAACGTCCTGACTTTC. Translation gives CASSGDSSGANVLTF.

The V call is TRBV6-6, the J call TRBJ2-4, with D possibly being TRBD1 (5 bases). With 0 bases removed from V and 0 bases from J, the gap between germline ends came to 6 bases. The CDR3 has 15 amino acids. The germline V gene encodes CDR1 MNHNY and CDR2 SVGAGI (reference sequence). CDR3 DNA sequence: TGTGCCAGCAGTTACTCGACAGTAGCCAAAAACATTCAGTACTTC. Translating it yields CASSYSTVAKNIQYF.

CDR3: CASSFRGTGVSNTQYF. CDR3 DNA: TGTGCCAGCAGTTTTCGGGGGACAGGGGTGTCGAATACGCAGTATTTT. V usage is TRBV6-2 or TRBV6-3 and J usage is TRBJ2-3; the match to TRBD1 covers 10 bases. Germline lookup yields CDR1 MNHEY and CDR2 SVGEGT. The CDR3 runs to 16 residues. Unmatched junction bases numbered 11, after V lost 4 bases and J lost 7 bases.

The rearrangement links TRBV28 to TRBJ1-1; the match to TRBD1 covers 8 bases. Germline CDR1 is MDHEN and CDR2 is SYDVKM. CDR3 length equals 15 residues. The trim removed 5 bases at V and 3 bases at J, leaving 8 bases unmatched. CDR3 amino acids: CASSEQGARYTEAFF. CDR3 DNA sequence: TGTGCCAGCAGTGAGCAGGGGGCGCGGTACACTGAAGCTTTCTTT.

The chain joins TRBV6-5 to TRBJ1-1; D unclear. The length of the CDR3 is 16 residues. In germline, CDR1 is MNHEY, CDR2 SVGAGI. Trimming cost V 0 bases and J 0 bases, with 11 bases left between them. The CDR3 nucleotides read TGTGCCAGCAGTTACTCGCCGGGTCTTCTGAACACTGAAGCTTTCTTT. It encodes CASSYSPGLLNTEAFF.

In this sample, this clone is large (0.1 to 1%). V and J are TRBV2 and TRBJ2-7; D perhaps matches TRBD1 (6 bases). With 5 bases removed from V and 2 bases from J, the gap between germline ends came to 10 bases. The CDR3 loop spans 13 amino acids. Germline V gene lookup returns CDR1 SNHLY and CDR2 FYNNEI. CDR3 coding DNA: TGTGCCAGCAGTTTACAGGGTCCCTACGAGCAGTACTTC. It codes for CASSLQGPYEQYF.

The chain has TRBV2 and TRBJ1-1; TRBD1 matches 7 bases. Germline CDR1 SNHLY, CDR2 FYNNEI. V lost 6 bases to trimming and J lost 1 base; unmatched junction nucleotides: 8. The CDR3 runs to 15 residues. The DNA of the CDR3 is TGTGCCAGCAGCCTCACGACAGGGAAGAACACTGAAGCTTTCTTT. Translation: CASSLTTGKNTEAFF. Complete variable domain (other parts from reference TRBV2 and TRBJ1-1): EPEVTQTPSHQVTQMGQEVILRCVPISNHLYFYWYRQILGQKVEFLVSFYNNEISEKSEIFDDQFSVERPDGSNFTLKIRSTKLEDSAMYFCASSLTTGKNTEAFFGQGTRLTVV.

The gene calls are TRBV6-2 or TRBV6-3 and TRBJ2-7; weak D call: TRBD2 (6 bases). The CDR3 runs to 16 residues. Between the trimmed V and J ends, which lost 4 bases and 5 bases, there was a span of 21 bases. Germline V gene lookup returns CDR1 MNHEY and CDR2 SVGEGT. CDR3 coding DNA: TGTGCCAGCAGTTCCCTTAAGTGGGCGGGGACTCACGAGCAGTACTTC. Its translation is CASSSLKWAGTHEQYF.

CDR3 DNA sequence: TGTGCCAGCAGGGGGACAGGGGCGCTCTACGGCTACACCTTC. Translating gives CASRGTGALYGYTF. The rearrangement uses TRBV27 and TRBJ1-2, with 10 bases lining up with TRBD1. The CDR3 loop spans 14 amino acids. Looked up from germline, CDR1 is MNHEY and CDR2 is SMNVEV (reference sequence). V was clipped by 6 bases and J by 8 bases; unmatched bases: 9.

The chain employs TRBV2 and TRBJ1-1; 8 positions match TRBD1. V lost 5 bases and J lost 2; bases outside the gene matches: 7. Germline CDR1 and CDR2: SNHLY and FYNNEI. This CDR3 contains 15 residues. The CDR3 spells CASSPTDRDNTEAFF. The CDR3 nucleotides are TGTGCCAGCAGTCCCACGGACAGGGATAACACTGAAGCTTTCTTT.

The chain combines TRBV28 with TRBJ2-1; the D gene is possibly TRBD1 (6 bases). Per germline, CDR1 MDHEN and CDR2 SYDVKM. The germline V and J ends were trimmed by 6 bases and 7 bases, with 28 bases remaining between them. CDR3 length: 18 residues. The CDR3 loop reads CASRGAWVAIGPRNEQFF. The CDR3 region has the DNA TGTGCCAGCAGGGGGGCTTGGGTAGCGATAGGCCCCCGAAATGAGCAGTTCTTC.

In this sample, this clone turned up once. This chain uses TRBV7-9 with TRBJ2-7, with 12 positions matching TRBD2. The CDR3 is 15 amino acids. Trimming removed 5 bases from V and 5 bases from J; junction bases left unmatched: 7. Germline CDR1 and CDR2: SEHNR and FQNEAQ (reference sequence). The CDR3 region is CASSVLAGGPHEQYF. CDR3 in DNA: TGTGCCAGCAGCGTCCTAGCGGGGGGGCCCCACGAGCAGTACTTC.

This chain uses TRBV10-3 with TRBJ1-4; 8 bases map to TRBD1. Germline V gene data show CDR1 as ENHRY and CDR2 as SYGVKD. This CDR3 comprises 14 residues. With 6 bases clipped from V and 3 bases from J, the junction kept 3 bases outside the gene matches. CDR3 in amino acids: CAIRQGAANEKLFF. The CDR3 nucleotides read TGTGCCATCAGGCAGGGGGCGGCTAATGAAAAACTGTTTTTT.

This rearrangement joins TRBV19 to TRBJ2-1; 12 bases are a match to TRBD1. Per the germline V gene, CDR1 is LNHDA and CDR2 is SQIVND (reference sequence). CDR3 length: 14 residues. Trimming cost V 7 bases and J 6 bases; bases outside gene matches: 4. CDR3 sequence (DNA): TGTGCCAGTACCGGGGGACAGGGGGCCAATGAGCAGTTCTTC. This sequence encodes CASTGGQGANEQFF.

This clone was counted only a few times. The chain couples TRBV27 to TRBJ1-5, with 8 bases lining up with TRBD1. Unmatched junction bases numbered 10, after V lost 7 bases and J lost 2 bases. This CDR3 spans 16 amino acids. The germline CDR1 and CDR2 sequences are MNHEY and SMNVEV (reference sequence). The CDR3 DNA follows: TGTGCCAGCAAAAGTTCAGGGGGCGTGGGCAATCAGCCCCAGCATTTT. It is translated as CASKSSGGVGNQPQHF.

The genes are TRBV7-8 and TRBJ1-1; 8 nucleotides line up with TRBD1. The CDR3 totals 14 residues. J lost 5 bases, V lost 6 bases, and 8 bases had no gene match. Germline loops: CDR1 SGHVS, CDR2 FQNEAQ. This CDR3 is CASRRYRGETEAFF. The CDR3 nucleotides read TGTGCCAGCAGGCGATACAGGGGGGAAACTGAAGCTTTCTTT.

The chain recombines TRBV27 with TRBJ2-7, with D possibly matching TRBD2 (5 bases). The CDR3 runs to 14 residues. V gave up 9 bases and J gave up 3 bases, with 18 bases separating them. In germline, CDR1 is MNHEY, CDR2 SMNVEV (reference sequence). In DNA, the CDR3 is TGTGCCAGTATAAGCGGATCTGGCCACTACGAGCAGTACTTC. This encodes CASISGSGHYEQYF.